This TCR beta chain derives from a study of T cell repertoires in cytomegalovirus infection. Study-wide background: A matching HLA type, together with CMV infection, was signaled by public TCR beta signatures.

On this clonotype: This may stem from a read error, because a much larger clone lies one nucleotide away.

Germline V gives CDR1 SGHTA, CDR2 FQGTGA. This CDR3 has 16 residues. TCRdb fed the reads into MiXCR, producing one record per CDR3 protein. The sample includes more than 350,000 distinct CDR3 sequences, 25% to 40% of them seen just once. Sequencing input: PBMCs. The TCR comes from a human donor in good health (CMV status not recorded). Some clones in this sample may be carry-over from other donors' samples. This chain connects TRBV7-3 to TRBJ1-1; the D gene is possibly TRBD1 (6 bases). CDR3: CARSQPPRTANTEAFF. As DNA, the CDR3 is TGTGCCCGCAGCCAACCCCCGAGGACAGCGAACACTGAAGCTTTCTTT.